This T cell receptor beta chain was identified during a study of shared clonotypes between healthy human individuals. A remark on this clone: The same CDR3 is also encoded by other DNA sequences in this sample.

Sequencing was performed with immunoSEQ multiplex PCR; in TCRdb, only in-frame clones are kept and a portion is missing. Of a few million clones listed, around 90% are singletons. This CDR3 has 13 residues. Germline CDR1 is LNHDA and CDR2 is SQIVND (reference sequence). The V and J ends lost 6 bases and 2 bases respectively, with 10 bases between them. CD45RA-negative memory and CD45RA+ naive subsets were split from the CD4+ cells. This TCR was sampled from a man younger than 30 in good health. V and J are TRBV19 and TRBJ1-2; a weak D match, TRBD1 (6 bases). Source material: naive CD4+ T cells sorted from blood. Stated subset: CD45RA+ positively selected. This CDR3 is CASSPTGNYGYTF. The CDR3 DNA reads as TGTGCCAGTAGCCCTACAGGGAACTATGGCTACACCTTC. The full variable domain, in which reference TRBV19 and TRBJ1-2 provide the parts outside the CDR3, is DGGITQSPKYLFRKEGQNVTLSCEQNLNHDAMYWYRQDPGQGLRLIYYSQIVNDFQKGDIAEGYSVSREKKESFPLTVTSAQKNPTAFYLCASSPTGNYGYTFGSGTRLTVV.